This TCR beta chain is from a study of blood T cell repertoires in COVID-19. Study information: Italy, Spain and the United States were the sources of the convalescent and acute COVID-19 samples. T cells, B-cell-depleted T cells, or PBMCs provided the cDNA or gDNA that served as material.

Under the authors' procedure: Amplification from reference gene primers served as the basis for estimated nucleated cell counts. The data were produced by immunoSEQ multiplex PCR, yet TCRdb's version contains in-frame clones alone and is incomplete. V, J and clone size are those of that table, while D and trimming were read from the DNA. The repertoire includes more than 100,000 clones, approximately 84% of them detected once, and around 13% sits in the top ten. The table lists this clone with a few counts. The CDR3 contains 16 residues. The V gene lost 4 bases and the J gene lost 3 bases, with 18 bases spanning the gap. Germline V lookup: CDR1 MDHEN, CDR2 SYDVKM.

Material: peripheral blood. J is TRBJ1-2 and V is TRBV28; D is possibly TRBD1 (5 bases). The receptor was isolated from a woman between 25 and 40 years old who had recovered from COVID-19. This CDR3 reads CASSSHPTVKDYGYTF. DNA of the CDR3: TGTGCCAGCAGTTCCCACCCGACAGTGAAGGACTATGGCTACACCTTC.